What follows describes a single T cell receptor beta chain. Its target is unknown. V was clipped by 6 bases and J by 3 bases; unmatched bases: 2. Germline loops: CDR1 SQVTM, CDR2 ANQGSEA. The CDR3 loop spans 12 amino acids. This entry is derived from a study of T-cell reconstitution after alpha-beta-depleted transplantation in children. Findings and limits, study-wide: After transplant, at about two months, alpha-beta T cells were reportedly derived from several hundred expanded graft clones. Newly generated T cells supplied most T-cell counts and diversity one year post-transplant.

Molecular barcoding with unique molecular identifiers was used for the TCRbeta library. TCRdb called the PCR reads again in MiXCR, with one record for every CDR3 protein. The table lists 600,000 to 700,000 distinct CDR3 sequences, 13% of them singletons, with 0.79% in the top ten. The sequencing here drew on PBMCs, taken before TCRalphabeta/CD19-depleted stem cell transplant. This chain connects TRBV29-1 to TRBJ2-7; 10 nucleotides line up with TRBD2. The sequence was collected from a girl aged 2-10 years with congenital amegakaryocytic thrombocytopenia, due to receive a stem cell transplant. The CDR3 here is CSVRTSGYEQYF. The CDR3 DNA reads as TGCAGCGTGCGGACTAGCGGCTACGAGCAGTACTTC.